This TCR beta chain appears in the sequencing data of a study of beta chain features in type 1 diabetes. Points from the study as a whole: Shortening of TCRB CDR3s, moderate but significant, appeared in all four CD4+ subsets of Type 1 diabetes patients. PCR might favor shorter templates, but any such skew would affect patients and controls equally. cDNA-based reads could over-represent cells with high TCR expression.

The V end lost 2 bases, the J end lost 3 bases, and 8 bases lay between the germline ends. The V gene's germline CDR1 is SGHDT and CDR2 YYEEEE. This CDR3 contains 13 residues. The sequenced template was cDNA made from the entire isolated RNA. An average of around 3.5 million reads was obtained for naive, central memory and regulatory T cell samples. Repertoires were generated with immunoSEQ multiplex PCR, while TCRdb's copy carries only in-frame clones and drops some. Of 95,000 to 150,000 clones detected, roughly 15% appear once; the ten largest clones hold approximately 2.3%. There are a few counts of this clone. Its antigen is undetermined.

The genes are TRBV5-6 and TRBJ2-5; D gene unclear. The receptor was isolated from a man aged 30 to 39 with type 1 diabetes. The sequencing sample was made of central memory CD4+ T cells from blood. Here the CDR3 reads CASSFGREETQYF. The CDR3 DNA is TGTGCCAGCAGCTTCGGCCGGGAAGAGACCCAGTACTTC.